The sequence of this T cell receptor (beta chain) was determined in a study of Graves' ophthalmopathy and Graves' hyperthyroidism. RNA transcripts provided the template for amplifying TCR beta CDR3 regions. HTBI primers were employed in first-round RT-PCR, then a second-round multiplex PCR followed. TCRdb itself ran the multiplex PCR reads through MiXCR, one entry per CDR3 protein. The table lists almost 400,000 distinct CDR3 sequences, around 16% of them singletons. The CDR3 spans 13 residues. Germline values: CDR1 SSHAT, CDR2 FNYEAQ (reference sequence). This clonotype showed up many times. The antigen remains unidentified. A read error may account for a junction end that differs from germline. Study-wide findings and caveats: Most clonotypes expanded in thyroid above 0.001 frequency were present in blood too. Ophthalmopathy and stable hyperthyroidism were discriminated by a 13-signature model, with about 90% sensitivity and approximately 77% specificity.

Reliance was placed on clinical symptoms, serum thyroxine, TRAb, thyroid ultrasound and orbital computed tomography for diagnosis. The authors isolated PBMCs from over 7.5 ml of fresh peripheral blood. Sequenced material: peripheral blood. The sequence came from a woman between 18 and 29 years old with Graves' ophthalmopathy. This chain links TRBV7-7 with TRBJ2-5; D gene ambiguous. Here the CDR3 DNA reads TGTGCTAGCAGCTTCGCAGAAAAAGAGACCCAGTACTTC. It codes for CASSFAEKETQYF.